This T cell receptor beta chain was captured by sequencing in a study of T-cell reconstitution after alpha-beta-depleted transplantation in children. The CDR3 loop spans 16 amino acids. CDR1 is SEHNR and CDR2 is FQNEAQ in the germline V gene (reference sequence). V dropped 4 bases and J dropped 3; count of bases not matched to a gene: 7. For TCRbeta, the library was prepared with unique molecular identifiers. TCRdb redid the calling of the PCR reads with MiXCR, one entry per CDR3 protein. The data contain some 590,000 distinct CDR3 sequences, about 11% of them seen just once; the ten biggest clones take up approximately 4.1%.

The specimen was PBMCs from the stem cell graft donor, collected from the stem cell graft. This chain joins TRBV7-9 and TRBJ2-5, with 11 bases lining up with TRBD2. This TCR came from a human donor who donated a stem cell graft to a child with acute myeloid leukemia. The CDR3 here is CASSYPKTSGKETQYF. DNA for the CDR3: TGTGCCAGCAGCTACCCCAAGACTAGCGGGAAAGAGACCCAGTACTTC.